This TCR beta chain was recovered during a study of shared clonotypes between healthy human individuals. Here immunoSEQ multiplex PCR was the method, and the copy in TCRdb shows in-frame clones only, minus some. The sample holds some 95,000 clones, roughly two thirds seen once. The germline V and J ends were trimmed by 3 bases and 9 bases, with 12 bases remaining between them. This CDR3 is built from 11 residues. Germline V gene lookup returns CDR1 SQVTM and CDR2 ANQGSEA. The CD8 memory fraction combined CD45RO+ cells with TemRA cells (CCR7-negative CD45RA+). This receptor was obtained from a man aged 25-40 years in good health. The specimen was memory CD8+ T cells sorted from blood. The subset was: CD45RO+ cells pooled with CCR7-negative TemRA cells. The rearrangement joins TRBV29-1 to TRBJ2-7; D remains ambiguous. CDR3 protein: CSVERPLGQYF. CDR3 DNA sequence: TGCAGCGTTGAGCGGCCGTTGGGGCAGTACTTC.